This T cell receptor (beta chain) was recovered during a study of blood T cells in healthy people across ages. This clonotype showed up just a few times. In each sample, at least 7 million PBMCs were isolated. This CDR3 spans 14 amino acids. Germline V CDR1 and CDR2: SGHTA, FQGNSA. V was pared by 5 bases and J by 0 bases, with 8 bases between. Through a sample-barcoded 5' primer and a J-beta primer mix, a second PCR was run for roughly 6 to 11 cycles. TCRdb re-derived calls from the 5' RACE reads in MiXCR, one entry per CDR3 protein. The data contain 700,000 or so distinct CDR3 sequences, 22% of them singletons.

The rearrangement uses TRBV7-2 and TRBJ2-4; D gene unclear. The sequence was collected from a man in his 70s in good health. Sequencing was performed on blood. The CDR3 loop reads CASSAVRAKNIQYF. CDR3 nucleotide sequence: TGTGCCAGCAGCGCCGTCCGAGCCAAAAACATTCAGTACTTC.